A selection of T cell receptor beta chains follows, all from one sample in a study of shared clonotypes between healthy human individuals. Method: immunoSEQ multiplex PCR; TCRdb's copy keeps in-frame clones and lacks some. Of millions of clones in the sample, 85% to 95% are singletons; the top ten hold roughly 1.7%. Sample: naive CD8+ T cells from PBMCs. These receptors all come from a man between 18 and 35 years old in good health. Some clones in this sample may be carry-over from other donors' samples. The CDR3 runs from the conserved cysteine through the conserved F or W. Fields, in order: clone size, D gene, J gene, V gene, CDR3 protein, CDR3 DNA. A D gene is named only where the DNA matches it firmly. Size tells how often a clone was seen (once, few, many) or the class of an expanded clone, and some rows leave it out.

size: .
D: .
J: TRBJ2-7
V: TRBV28
CDR3: CASILRGEQYF
DNA: TGTGCCAGCATCCTAAGGGGCGAGCAGTACTTC

size: .
D: .
J: TRBJ2-7
V: TRBV27
CDR3: CASSLSTGKKQYF
DNA: TGTGCCAGCAGTTTATCGACAGGCAAAAAGCAGTACTTC

size: .
D: TRBD1
J: TRBJ2-7
V: TRBV7-2
CDR3: CASSDGTAYEQYF
DNA: TGTGCCAGCAGCGACGGGACAGCCTACGAGCAGTACTTC

size: once
D: TRBD1
J: TRBJ1-3
V: TRBV6-1
CDR3: CASRGDRGSGNTIYF
DNA: TGTGCCAGCAGAGGAGACAGGGGCTCTGGAAACACCATATATTTT

size: .
D: .
J: TRBJ2-1
V: TRBV29-1
CDR3: CSVEPGRGVYNEQFF
DNA: TGCAGCGTTGAACCGGGTCGAGGGGTTTACAATGAGCAGTTCTTC

size: .
D: .
J: TRBJ2-3
V: TRBV6-5
CDR3: CASSYLPPSTDTQYF
DNA: TGTGCCAGCAGTTACCTTCCTCCTAGCACAGATACGCAGTATTTT

size: .
D: TRBD1
J: TRBJ2-7
V: TRBV29-1
CDR3: CSVEVPGQENEQYF
DNA: TGCAGCGTGGAGGTTCCGGGACAGGAAAACGAGCAGTACTTC

size: .
D: .
J: TRBJ2-1
V: TRBV6-5
CDR3: CASSGREGNEQFF
DNA: TGTGCCAGCTCGGGCAGGGAAGGGAATGAGCAGTTCTTC

size: .
D: .
J: TRBJ2-1
V: TRBV28
CDR3: CASRTGQREVNEQFF
DNA: TGTGCCAGCAGGACGGGACAACGAGAAGTCAATGAGCAGTTCTTC

size: .
D: TRBD2
J: TRBJ2-1
V: TRBV5-1
CDR3: CASSWDPGTSGGGEQFF
DNA: TGCGCCAGCAGCTGGGACCCCGGGACTAGCGGTGGGGGTGAGCAGTTCTTC

size: .
D: .
J: TRBJ1-5
V: TRBV6-5
CDR3: CASSTGHVSPQHF
DNA: TGTGCCAGCAGTACCGGCCACGTATCCCCCCAGCATTTT

size: .
D: .
J: TRBJ2-3
V: TRBV5-8
CDR3: CASSFRAGSTDTQYF
DNA: TGTGCCAGCAGCTTTAGGGCGGGTAGCACAGATACGCAGTATTTT

size: .
D: TRBD1
J: TRBJ2-5
V: TRBV9
CDR3: CASSTPVWQGANVKQETQYF
DNA: TGTGCCAGCAGTACCCCGGTGTGGCAGGGGGCCAATGTTAAGCAAGAGACCCAGTACTTC

size: .
D: .
J: TRBJ1-2
V: TRBV4-1
CDR3: CASSFDAGYGYTF
DNA: TGCGCCAGCAGCTTCGACGCGGGCTATGGCTACACCTTC

size: .
D: .
J: TRBJ2-1
V: TRBV19
CDR3: CASSMTGNEQFF
DNA: TGTGCCAGTAGTATGACGGGCAATGAGCAGTTCTTC

size: .
D: .
J: TRBJ2-1
V: TRBV9
CDR3: CASSGGPKGMGWFF
DNA: TGTGCCAGCAGCGGAGGCCCCAAAGGTATGGGGTGGTTCTTC

size: .
D: .
J: TRBJ1-3
V: TRBV7-9
CDR3: CAGPGPTSGNTIYF
DNA: TGTGCCGGCCCGGGACCAACCTCTGGAAACACCATATATTTT

size: .
D: TRBD2
J: TRBJ2-5
V: TRBV11-2
CDR3: CASSLSLAGPIIPQETQYF
DNA: TGTGCCAGCAGCTTAAGCCTAGCGGGACCAATAATACCCCAAGAGACCCAGTACTTC

size: .
D: TRBD1
J: TRBJ1-1
V: TRBV28
CDR3: CASSSPGTGEEAFF
DNA: TGTGCCAGCAGTTCGCCCGGGACAGGGGAAGAAGCTTTCTTT

size: .
D: .
J: TRBJ2-7
V: TRBV7-9
CDR3: CASSSHPYEQYF
DNA: TGTGCCAGCAGCTCACACCCATACGAGCAGTACTTC

size: .
D: .
J: TRBJ1-1
V: TRBV10-3
CDR3: CAIGSNTEAFF
DNA: TGTGCCATTGGTTCGAACACTGAAGCTTTCTTT

size: .
D: .
J: TRBJ2-7
V: TRBV18
CDR3: CASSPTTPHYSYEQYF
DNA: TGTGCCAGCTCACCAACGACCCCTCATTACTCCTACGAGCAGTACTTC

size: .
D: .
J: TRBJ2-2
V: TRBV2
CDR3: CASSLGTLTGELFF
DNA: TGTGCCAGCAGTCTCGGGACTTTAACCGGGGAGCTGTTTTTT

size: .
D: .
J: TRBJ2-3
V: TRBV9
CDR3: CASSALRLSTDTQYF
DNA: TGTGCCAGCAGCGCACTACGACTGAGCACAGATACGCAGTATTTT

size: .
D: TRBD1
J: TRBJ2-7
V: TRBV7-9
CDR3: CASSANTGAFPYEQYF
DNA: TGTGCCAGCAGCGCCAATACAGGGGCATTCCCCTACGAGCAGTACTTC

size: .
D: TRBD1
J: TRBJ2-1
V: TRBV5-6
CDR3: CASSLGTGSYNEQFF
DNA: TGTGCCAGCAGCTTGGGGACAGGCTCCTACAATGAGCAGTTCTTC

size: once
D: .
J: TRBJ2-7
V: TRBV7-9
CDR3: CASSLRGSYEQYF
DNA: TGTGCCAGCAGCTTAAGAGGGTCCTACGAGCAGTACTTC

size: .
D: .
J: TRBJ2-5
V: TRBV9
CDR3: CASSGGRKYQETQYF
DNA: TGTGCCAGCAGCGGGGGGCGGAAGTACCAAGAGACCCAGTACTTC

size: .
D: TRBD2
J: TRBJ2-1
V: TRBV9
CDR3: CASSSTGGGAGLAWLSNEQFF
DNA: TGTGCCAGCAGCTCCACAGGAGGGGGGGCCGGACTAGCCTGGCTTAGCAATGAGCAGTTCTTC

size: .
D: .
J: TRBJ1-1
V: TRBV27
CDR3: CASSLAGAITEAFF
DNA: TGTGCCAGCAGTTTAGCCGGGGCGATCACTGAAGCTTTCTTT

size: .
D: TRBD2
J: TRBJ2-1
V: TRBV12-5
CDR3: CASGALGTSGINEQFF
DNA: TGTGCTAGTGGGGCTCTCGGGACTAGCGGGATCAATGAGCAGTTCTTC

size: once
D: .
J: TRBJ2-7
V: TRBV15
CDR3: CATSRGSPGGEQYF
DNA: TGTGCCACCAGCAGAGGGTCTCCTGGGGGCGAGCAGTACTTC

size: .
D: TRBD2
J: TRBJ2-5
V: TRBV7-9
CDR3: CASSSRTSGQETQYF
DNA: TGTGCCAGCAGCTCGCGGACTAGCGGCCAAGAGACCCAGTACTTC

size: once
D: .
J: TRBJ2-5
V: TRBV7-9
CDR3: CASSLGSSIGETQYF
DNA: TGTGCCAGCAGCTTAGGGTCCTCTATTGGGGAGACCCAGTACTTC

size: .
D: TRBD2
J: TRBJ2-7
V: TRBV28
CDR3: CASRAVGEGEQYF
DNA: TGTGCCAGCAGGGCCGTCGGGGAGGGCGAGCAGTACTTC

size: .
D: .
J: TRBJ2-7
V: TRBV7-2
CDR3: CASSPGSGYEQYF
DNA: TGTGCCAGCAGCCCGGGGAGCGGCTACGAGCAGTACTTC

size: .
D: .
J: TRBJ2-7
V: TRBV11-2
CDR3: CASSLSTTYEQYF
DNA: TGTGCCAGCAGCTTAAGTACAACCTACGAGCAGTACTTC

size: .
D: .
J: TRBJ2-7
V: TRBV11-2
CDR3: CASSLGPSRGRTSYEQYF
DNA: TGTGCCAGCAGCTTAGGCCCCTCCCGCGGCCGCACCTCCTACGAGCAGTACTTC

size: .
D: .
J: TRBJ1-3
V: TRBV2
CDR3: CASSPRLNSGNTIYF
DNA: TGTGCCAGCAGTCCCCGACTCAACTCTGGAAACACCATATATTTT

size: .
D: TRBD1
J: TRBJ1-1
V: TRBV14
CDR3: CASSQVGQGNTEAFF
DNA: TGTGCCAGCAGCCAAGTAGGACAGGGGAACACTGAAGCTTTCTTT

size: .
D: .
J: TRBJ2-1
V: TRBV4-1
CDR3: CASSQDRAGPANEQFF
DNA: TGCGCCAGCAGCCAAGATCGAGCAGGGCCCGCCAATGAGCAGTTCTTC

size: .
D: .
J: TRBJ1-2
V: TRBV19
CDR3: CASSTTTAHGYTF
DNA: TGTGCCAGTAGTACCACGACAGCTCATGGCTACACCTTC

size: .
D: .
J: TRBJ1-6
V: TRBV28
CDR3: CASSRDRWPLHF
DNA: TGTGCCAGCAGTAGAGACCGGTGGCCCCTCCACTTT